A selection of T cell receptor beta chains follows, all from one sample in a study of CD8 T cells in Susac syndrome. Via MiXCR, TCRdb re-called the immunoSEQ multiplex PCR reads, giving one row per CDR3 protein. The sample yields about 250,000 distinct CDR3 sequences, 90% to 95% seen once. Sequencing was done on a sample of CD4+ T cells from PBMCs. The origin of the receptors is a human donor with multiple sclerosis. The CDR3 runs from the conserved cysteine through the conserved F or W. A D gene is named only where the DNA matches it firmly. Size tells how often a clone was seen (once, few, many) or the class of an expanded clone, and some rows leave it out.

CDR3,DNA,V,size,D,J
CASSFGESGNTIYF,TGTGCCAGCAGCTTTGGGGAATCTGGAAACACCATATATTTT,TRBV7-9,.,.,TRBJ1-3
CASSARRTEAFF,TGCGCCAGCAGTGCAAGAAGAACTGAAGCTTTCTTT,TRBV10-2,.,.,TRBJ1-1
CASSLFAGTGSPLHF,TGCGCCAGCAGCCTTTTTGCCGGGACAGGCTCACCCCTCCACTTT,TRBV4-1,.,TRBD1,TRBJ1-6
CASSLSVNTEAFF,TGTGCCAGCAGCTTATCTGTGAACACTGAAGCTTTCTTT,TRBV7-9,.,.,TRBJ1-1
CASRTGLAGADTQYF,TGTGCCAGCAGAACGGGACTAGCGGGAGCTGATACGCAGTATTTT,TRBV2,.,TRBD2,TRBJ2-3
CASSQDRVGGEAFF,TGCGCCAGCAGCCAAGATCGGGTAGGGGGGGAAGCTTTCTTT,TRBV4-1,once,.,TRBJ1-1
CASSQGTGLTEAFF,TGCGCCAGCAGCCAAGGGACAGGGCTAACTGAAGCTTTCTTT,TRBV5-1,.,TRBD1,TRBJ1-1
CASSLFFGTLDNEQFF,TGCGCCAGCAGCTTGTTTTTCGGGACACTAGACAATGAGCAGTTCTTC,TRBV5-1,.,.,TRBJ2-1
CASSLEGVIGTGGRGEQFF,TGTGCCAGCAGCTTGGAGGGTGTAATAGGGACAGGGGGCCGGGGTGAGCAGTTCTTC,TRBV5-5,.,TRBD1,TRBJ2-1
CASSPLREELFF,TGTGCCAGCAGCCCGCTCAGGGAGGAGCTGTTTTTT,TRBV7-9,.,.,TRBJ2-2
CASSQSGQGNYGYTF,TGTGCCAGCAGCCAATCGGGACAGGGAAACTATGGCTACACCTTC,TRBV4-2,.,TRBD1,TRBJ1-2
CASNRDADYGYTF,TGTGCCAGTAACCGGGACGCAGACTATGGCTACACCTTC,TRBV6-1,.,.,TRBJ1-2
CASSLALGTGGLQPQHF,TGTGCCAGCAGCTTAGCGCTTGGGACAGGGGGCCTTCAGCCCCAGCATTTT,TRBV7-2,.,TRBD1,TRBJ1-5
CASSPAGLQGKTGELFF,TGTGCCAGCAGCCCGGCCGGACTGCAAGGGAAAACCGGGGAGCTGTTTTTT,TRBV11-2,.,.,TRBJ2-2
CATSRDLAGGDGYTF,TGTGCCACCAGCAGAGATTTAGCAGGGGGCGATGGCTACACCTTC,TRBV15,.,TRBD1,TRBJ1-2
CSASTGQGIAYGYTF,TGCAGTGCCTCCACCGGACAGGGAATCGCCTATGGCTACACCTTC,TRBV20-1,.,TRBD1,TRBJ1-2
CASSIWGTPNTGELFF,TGTGCCAGCAGTATCTGGGGGACTCCCAACACCGGGGAGCTGTTTTTT,TRBV25-1,.,.,TRBJ2-2
CASSLVAIGEQFF,TGTGCCAGCAGCTTAGTGGCTATTGGGGAGCAGTTCTTC,TRBV7-8,once,.,TRBJ2-1
CASSLSGLSTDTQYF,TGTGCCAGCAGTTTGTCAGGGCTCAGCACAGATACGCAGTATTTT,TRBV12-3/TRBV12-4,once,.,TRBJ2-3
CASSPDRVAYEQYF,TGTGCCAGCAGTCCAGACAGGGTAGCCTACGAGCAGTACTTC,TRBV2,.,TRBD1,TRBJ2-7
CASSVRRNSPLHF,TGTGCCAGCAGTGTAAGGAGGAATTCACCCCTCCACTTT,TRBV2,.,.,TRBJ1-6
CASSQSRGGIWPQHF,TGTGCCAGCAGCCAATCGAGGGGAGGGATATGGCCCCAGCATTTT,TRBV16,once,.,TRBJ1-5
CASTKGGGPYEQYF,TGTGCCAGCACCAAAGGTGGGGGCCCCTACGAGCAGTACTTC,TRBV12-3/TRBV12-4,.,.,TRBJ2-7
CASSPVGQAAFF,TGTGCCAGCAGCCCTGTAGGACAGGCAGCTTTCTTT,TRBV6-1,.,TRBD1,TRBJ1-1
CSSGGGRGSTEAFF,TGCAGCTCAGGGGGAGGGCGGGGAAGCACTGAAGCTTTCTTT,TRBV29-1,.,TRBD1,TRBJ1-1
CASSQAGGSGANVLTF,TGTGCCAGCAGCCAAGCCGGGGGCTCTGGGGCCAACGTCCTGACTTTC,TRBV4-2,.,.,TRBJ2-6
CASSFPEGGYFF,TGTGCCAGCAGCTTCCCCGAGGGGGGCTATTTCTTC,TRBV3-1,.,.,TRBJ2-1
CSVQGISKNIQYF,TGCAGCGTGCAGGGGATTAGCAAAAACATTCAGTACTTC,TRBV29-1,.,.,TRBJ2-4
CASSQREGLATTNEQFF,TGTGCCAGCAGCCAGAGAGAAGGACTAGCCACGACCAATGAGCAGTTCTTC,TRBV3-1,.,TRBD2,TRBJ2-1
CASSRPGGVTDTQYF,TGTGCCAGCAGCCGCCCGGGAGGGGTCACAGATACGCAGTATTTT,TRBV5-4,.,TRBD2,TRBJ2-3
CASSTEGNTIYF,TGCGCCAGCAGCACGGAAGGAAACACCATATATTTT,TRBV5-1,once,.,TRBJ1-3
CASSPGAGGNEKLFF,TGTGCCAGCAGCCCGGGGGCAGGCGGTAATGAAAAACTGTTTTTT,TRBV9,.,.,TRBJ1-4
CASSPRLGTDTQYF,TGTGCCAGCAGCCCAAGACTGGGCACAGATACGCAGTATTTT,TRBV5-4,.,.,TRBJ2-3
CSARPSLGALSSYEQYF,TGCAGTGCTAGACCCTCACTCGGGGCACTGAGCTCCTACGAGCAGTACTTC,TRBV20-1,once,.,TRBJ2-7
CSAAGTGGRGNTIYF,TGCAGTGCAGCCGGGACAGGCGGGCGGGGAAACACCATATATTTT,TRBV20-1,.,TRBD1,TRBJ1-3